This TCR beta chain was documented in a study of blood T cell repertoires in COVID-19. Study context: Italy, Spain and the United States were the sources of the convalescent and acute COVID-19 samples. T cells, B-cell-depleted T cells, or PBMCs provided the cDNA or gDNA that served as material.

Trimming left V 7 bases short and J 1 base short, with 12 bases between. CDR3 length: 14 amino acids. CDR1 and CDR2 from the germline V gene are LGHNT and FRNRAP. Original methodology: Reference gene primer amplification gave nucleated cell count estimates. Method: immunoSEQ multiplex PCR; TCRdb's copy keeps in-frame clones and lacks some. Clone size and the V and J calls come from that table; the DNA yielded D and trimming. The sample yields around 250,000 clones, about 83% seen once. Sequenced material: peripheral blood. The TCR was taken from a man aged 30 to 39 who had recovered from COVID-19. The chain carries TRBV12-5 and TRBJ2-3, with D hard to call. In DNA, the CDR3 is TGTGCTAGTGCCCCCGGGTACGGCACAGATACGCAGTATTTT. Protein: CASAPGYGTDTQYF.